Following are 14 T cell receptor beta chains from one sample sequenced in a study of CD8+ T cells in alopecia areata. Reverse transcription of extracted RNA yielded cDNA, which provided the sequencing template. Libraries were prepared by immunoSEQ multiplex PCR; TCRdb keeps only in-frame clonotypes and omits some of them. The sample has approximately 200,000 clones, 50% to 60% seen once. Treatment denoted: oral pan-JAK inhibitor, 5-10 mg twice daily. The source was CD4+ T cells sorted from blood, collected at week 4, from a patient treated with tofacitinib. These receptor sequences come from a human donor with alopecia areata.

In its sample, this clone was seen once. The J gene is TRBJ2-3, the V gene TRBV15; 7 bases line up with TRBD1. Germline lookup yields CDR1 LNHNV and CDR2 YYDKDF (reference sequence). The CDR3 has 17 residues. V lost 2 bases to trimming and J lost 2 bases; unmatched junction nucleotides: 10. For the CDR3, the DNA is TGTGCCACCAGCAGAAGACCGGGACAGACAAACACAGATACGCAGTATTTT. Protein sequence: CATSRRPGQTNTDTQYF.

This clone was counted only a few times. V is TRBV30 and J is TRBJ1-5; 7 bases fit TRBD1. The CDR3 runs to 15 residues. Germline loops: CDR1 GTSNPN, CDR2 SVGIG (reference sequence). The junction had 7 bases not matched to a gene; V was cut back by 1 base and J by 4 bases. CDR3 DNA sequence: TGTGCCTGGAGTGCGGGACAGCGCGCGAATCAGCCCCAGCATTTT. This gives the protein CAWSAGQRANQPQHF.

CDR3 loop: CATSRAQGSYNEQFF. The CDR3 DNA follows: TGTGCCACCAGCAGAGCACAGGGATCCTACAATGAGCAGTTCTTC. This sequence joins TRBV15 and TRBJ2-1, with D perhaps TRBD1 (6 bases). The CDR3 runs to 15 residues. Per the germline V gene, CDR1 is LNHNV and CDR2 is YYDKDF (reference sequence). The ends were cut back, 1 base at V and 1 base at J, with 8 bases in the middle.

Only one count was recorded for this clone. The chain employs TRBV30 and TRBJ1-3; TRBD1 might be the D (6 bases). V shed 0 bases and J shed 4 bases, with 16 bases lying between them. Germline-derived CDR1 and CDR2 are GTSNPN and SVGIG (reference sequence). The CDR3 length is 16 residues. The CDR3 here is CAWSVQGGTGGNTIYF. DNA for the CDR3: TGTGCCTGGAGTGTACAAGGGGGTACGGGAGGAAACACCATATATTTT.

In this sample, this clone turned up a few times. One end of the junction is discordant with germline, which a read error may explain. The chain links TRBV2 to TRBJ2-7; D may be TRBD2 (6 bases). Germline V CDR1 and CDR2: SNHLY, FYNNEI. The CDR3 runs to 13 residues. The CDR3 DNA sequence: TGTGCCAGCACTGAAGGTACCGGGAGCGAGCAGTACTTC. The encoded protein is CASTEGTGSEQYF.

V usage is TRBV27 and J usage is TRBJ1-1; D gene ambiguous. V dropped 2 bases and J dropped 0 bases, with 7 bases sitting between them. CDR1 is MNHEY, CDR2 SMNVEV, per germline (reference sequence). The CDR3 extends over 14 amino acids. The CDR3 DNA reads as TGTGCCAGCAGTTTAAGTGGTTTGAACACTGAAGCTTTCTTT. Translated: CASSLSGLNTEAFF.

This chain joins TRBV6-5 and TRBJ2-7, with 7 bases lining up with TRBD2. The CDR3 loop spans 13 amino acids. The germline CDR1 and CDR2 sequences are MNHEY and SVGAGI. Trimming took 5 bases from V and 3 from J; bases not matched to a gene: 4. This CDR3 reads CASSRGLGYEQYF. The CDR3 DNA is TGTGCCAGCAGTCGAGGACTAGGCTACGAGCAGTACTTC.

The chain couples TRBV28 to TRBJ2-3, with 10 bases aligning to TRBD2. CDR1 and CDR2 from the germline V gene are MDHEN and SYDVKM. The V segment lost 4 bases and the J segment 8 bases; nucleotides outside the gene matches: 12. This CDR3 is built from 16 residues. Written as DNA, the CDR3 is TGTGCCAGCAGTTATAGGACTAGCGGCCGGGGTGGTACGCAGTATTTT. Encoded protein: CASSYRTSGRGGTQYF.

This clone was detected only a few times. The V and J genes are TRBV5-1 and TRBJ1-2; D unclear. From germline, CDR1 is SGHRS and CDR2 YFSETQ. V lost 4 bases and J lost 4, with 11 bases in between. CDR3 length: 13 amino acids. The CDR3 DNA reads TGCGCCAGCAGCCAGGAAGGGATCTATGGCTACACCTTC. It is translated as CASSQEGIYGYTF.

The rearrangement joins TRBV29-1 to TRBJ2-7; 13 bases map to TRBD2. CDR3 length: 15 amino acids. V trimming: 4 bases; J trimming: 2 bases; junction bases outside the gene matches: 5. The V gene's germline CDR1 is SQVTM and CDR2 ANQGSEA. The chain's CDR3 is CSVAGTSGTAYEQYF. DNA for the CDR3: TGCAGCGTTGCCGGGACTAGCGGGACCGCCTACGAGCAGTACTTC.

The chain has TRBV5-1 and TRBJ1-1; a weak D match, TRBD1 (6 bases). Per the germline V gene, CDR1 is SGHRS and CDR2 is YFSETQ. The V and J ends lost 0 bases and 11 bases respectively, with 17 bases between them. This CDR3 has 14 amino acids. CDR3 nucleotide sequence: TGCGCCAGCAGCTTGGGACAGGCTGGCAATAAGGCTTTCTTT. It yields the protein CASSLGQAGNKAFF. Filled out from reference TRBV5-1 and TRBJ1-1, the complete variable domain reads KAGVTQTPRYLIKTRGQQVTLSCSPISGHRSVSWYQQTPGQGLQFLFEYFSETQRNKGNFPGRFSGRQFSNSRSEMNVSTLELGDSALYLCASSLGQAGNKAFFGQGTRLTVV.

This clone was counted a single time. The chain uses TRBV10-3 and TRBJ2-1; 7 bases fit TRBD2. This CDR3 region has 12 residues. Germline CDR1 is ENHRY and CDR2 is SYGVKD. The trim removed 11 bases at V and 8 bases at J, leaving 9 bases unmatched. The CDR3 sequence: CAPPGTIDEQFF. CDR3 nucleotides: TGTGCCCCTCCCGGGACTATCGATGAGCAGTTCTTC.

The V and J genes are TRBV29-1 and TRBJ2-7; D possibly uses TRBD1 or TRBD2 (6 bases each). The V gene's germline CDR1 is SQVTM and CDR2 ANQGSEA. Between the trimmed V and J ends, which lost 6 bases and 5 bases, there was a span of 14 bases. The CDR3 covers 12 residues. The CDR3 spells CSVGGGYDEQYF. The CDR3 DNA follows: TGCAGCGTCGGAGGGGGTTATGACGAGCAGTACTTC.

This sequence joins TRBV28 and TRBJ1-2, with D unclear. This CDR3 comprises 12 residues. Germline-derived CDR1 and CDR2 are MDHEN and SYDVKM. V dropped 7 bases and J dropped 8 bases, with 14 bases sitting between them. CDR3 sequence: CASTIVKGGYTF. CDR3 bases: TGTGCCAGCACCATAGTCAAGGGCGGCTACACCTTC.